The T cell receptor beta chain described here comes from a study of blood T cell repertoires in COVID-19. Study background: Some COVID-19 samples were acute and others convalescent; all came from the United States, Italy and Spain. Nucleic acid was either cDNA or gDNA, and it came from T cells, B-cell-depleted T cells, or PBMCs.

The length of the CDR3 is 15 residues. From germline, CDR1 is LNHDA and CDR2 SQIVND (reference sequence). V was shortened by 3 bases and J by 1 base, with 12 bases between the two germline ends. This clone was counted once. In the original analysis: Cell counts per sample came from amplifying reference gene primers. The assay was immunoSEQ multiplex PCR, and TCRdb's table has in-frame clones only and misses some. Clone size and the V and J calls come from that table; the DNA yielded D and trimming. Of approximately 220,000 clones in the sample, 82% were seen once. Sample: peripheral blood. The TCR originated in a woman aged 70-85 years with acute or convalescent COVID-19. The chain carries TRBV19 and TRBJ1-1, with D hard to call. CDR3 in amino acids: CASSMSARGNTEAFF. The DNA of the CDR3 is TGTGCCAGTAGTATGAGTGCCAGAGGGAACACTGAAGCTTTCTTT.